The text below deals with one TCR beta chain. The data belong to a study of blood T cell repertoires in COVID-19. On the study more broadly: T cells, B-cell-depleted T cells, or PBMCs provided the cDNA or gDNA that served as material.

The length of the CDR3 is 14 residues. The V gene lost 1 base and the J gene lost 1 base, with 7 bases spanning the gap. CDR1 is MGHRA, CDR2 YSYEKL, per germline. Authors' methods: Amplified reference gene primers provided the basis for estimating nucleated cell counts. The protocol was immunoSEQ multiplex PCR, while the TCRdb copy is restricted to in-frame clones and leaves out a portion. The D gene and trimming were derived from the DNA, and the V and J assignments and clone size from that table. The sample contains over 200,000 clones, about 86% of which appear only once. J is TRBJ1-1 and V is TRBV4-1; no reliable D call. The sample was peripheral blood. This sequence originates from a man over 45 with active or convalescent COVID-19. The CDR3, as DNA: TGCGCCAGCAGCCAAGTCACAGCGAACACTGAAGCTTTCTTT. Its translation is CASSQVTANTEAFF.